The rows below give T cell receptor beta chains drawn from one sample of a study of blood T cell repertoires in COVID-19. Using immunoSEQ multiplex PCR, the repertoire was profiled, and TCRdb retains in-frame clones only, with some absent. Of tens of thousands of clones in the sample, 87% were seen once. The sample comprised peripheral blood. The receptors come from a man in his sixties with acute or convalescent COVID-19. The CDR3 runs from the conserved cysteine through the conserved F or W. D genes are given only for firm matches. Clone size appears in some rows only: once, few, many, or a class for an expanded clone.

TGTGCCATCAGTGCCCCCGGGACAGGGGCTCCTGGCTACACCTTC | CAISAPGTGAPGYTF | TRBV10-3 | - | TRBJ1-2 | TRBD1
TGTGCCAGCAGTGTCATGGCAGGGGAAAATTCACCCCTCCACTTT | CASSVMAGENSPLHF | TRBV2 | - | TRBJ1-6 | -
TGTGCCAGCAGCTCCGGACTAGCGGGGGGGCGGTACGAGCAGTACTTC | CASSSGLAGGRYEQYF | TRBV7-2 | - | TRBJ2-7 | TRBD2
TGTGCCAGCAGCACCGACTACAGCTCCTACAATGAGCAGTTCTTC | CASSTDYSSYNEQFF | TRBV7-3 | - | TRBJ2-1 | -
TGTGCCAGCAGCAGACTTGGGACAGGGGGCCCTACCTCCTACGAGCAGTACTTC | CASSRLGTGGPTSYEQYF | TRBV27 | - | TRBJ2-7 | TRBD1
TGTGCCAGCAGTGCATGGGGGGGGCCGGGCGAGCAGTACTTC | CASSAWGGPGEQYF | TRBV2 | - | TRBJ2-7 | -
TGTGCCAGCAGTTTCGGACAGGGGGCGAGTGGCTACACCTTC | CASSFGQGASGYTF | TRBV27 | - | TRBJ1-2 | TRBD1
TGTGCCAGCAGAGGGGGACGGAACTCCTACGAGCAGTACTTC | CASRGGRNSYEQYF | TRBV6-5 | - | TRBJ2-7 | -
TGCGCCAGCAGCCAGGACCGTACAGGGGACGCCTATGGCTACACCTTC | CASSQDRTGDAYGYTF | TRBV4-3 | - | TRBJ1-2 | TRBD1
TGTGCCAGCAGTTACAACGGGGTTGCGCAGTTCTTC | CASSYNGVAQFF | TRBV6-2/TRBV6-3 | - | TRBJ2-1 | -
TGTGCTAGCAGCTTAGGGACAACTGGCCAAGAGACCCAGTACTTC | CASSLGTTGQETQYF | TRBV7-7 | - | TRBJ2-5 | -
TGTGCCAGCAGCGTAGGTCAGGAGCAGTTCTTC | CASSVGQEQFF | TRBV9 | - | TRBJ2-1 | -
TGTGCCAGTACGACAGGGAACTATGGCTACACCTTC | CASTTGNYGYTF | TRBV19 | - | TRBJ1-2 | TRBD1
TGTGCCAGCAGCCAATCGACAGGGGCCGGTAATTCACCCCTCCACTTT | CASSQSTGAGNSPLHF | TRBV3-1/TRBV3-2 | - | TRBJ1-6 | TRBD1
TGTGCCAGCTCACCTCCGGGCCGGGGGAACACTGAAGCTTTCTTT | CASSPPGRGNTEAFF | TRBV18 | - | TRBJ1-1 | -
TGTGCCAGCAGCTTCACGGGCACAGATACGCAGTATTTT | CASSFTGTDTQYF | TRBV6-5 | few | TRBJ2-3 | -
TGCAGTGCTAGTCCCGTAAGACTAGCGGAGACCCAGTACTTC | CSASPVRLAETQYF | TRBV20-1 | few | TRBJ2-5 | TRBD2
TGTGCCTGGGGATTCACTGAGAACACTGAAGCTTTCTTT | CAWGFTENTEAFF | TRBV30 | few | TRBJ1-1 | -
TGTGCCAGCAGCGTGAGCTCTGGGGCCAACGTCCTGACTTTC | CASSVSSGANVLTF | TRBV7-2 | - | TRBJ2-6 | -
TGTGCCAGCAGCCAAACAGGGATAGATAGCAATCAGCCCCAGCATTTT | CASSQTGIDSNQPQHF | TRBV3-1/TRBV3-2 | once | TRBJ1-5 | -